This TCR beta chain appears in the sequencing data of a study of shared clonotypes between healthy human individuals. Naive CD8 cells comprised CD45RO-negative, CCR7-positively selected cells, excluding terminally differentiated effector memory CD45RA+ cells. Profiled with immunoSEQ multiplex PCR; TCRdb holds only in-frame clones, not every one. The sample contains some 740,000 clones, almost 95% of which appear only once. Findings and caveats of the study: Expectations were that clonotype sharing among donors would be affected by sequencing depth.

This CDR3 region has 11 residues. The V gene lost 1 base and the J gene lost 4 bases, with 2 bases spanning the gap. Germline V gives CDR1 SGHAT, CDR2 FQNNGV. As regards this clone: Its antigen is currently unknown. The sample contains more than one DNA sequence encoding this CDR3.

This chain uses TRBV11-2 with TRBJ2-7; D is unresolved. The sequence derives from a man under 40 in good health. Sequencing used naive CD8+ T cells sorted from blood. The CDR3 is CASSLVYEQYF. The CDR3 coding sequence is TGTGCCAGCAGCTTAGTTTACGAGCAGTACTTC. The whole variable domain, filled in from reference TRBV11-2 and TRBJ2-7, reads EAGVAQSPRYKIIEKRQSVAFWCNPISGHATLYWYQQILGQGPKLLIQFQNNGVVDDSQLPKDRFSAERLKGVDSTLKIQPAKLEDSAVYLCASSLVYEQYFGPGTRLTVT.